A single sample gave rise to the 2 T cell receptor beta chains below, sequenced in a study of shared T cell receptors in the human thymus. Assay: immunoSEQ multiplex PCR; the TCRdb copy retains only in-frame clones and omits some. The table includes about 540,000 clones, 75% to 85% detected once. The data were also submitted as part of a second study, on human thymus T cells.

Sequencing input: thymocytes. These receptor sequences come from a boy younger than two with a congenital heart defect.

This rearrangement joins TRBV5-1 to TRBJ2-7; D is unclear. The V gene's germline CDR1 is SGHRS and CDR2 YFSETQ. V dropped 4 bases and J dropped 2 bases, with 16 bases sitting between them. The CDR3 has 15 residues. CDR3 loop: CASSPIQARTYEQYF. The CDR3 DNA is TGCGCCAGCAGCCCCATCCAGGCAAGGACCTACGAGCAGTACTTC.

The CDR3 DNA reads TGTGCCAGCAGCGTAGAGCAGGGGGCTGGAAACACCATATATTTT. The encoded protein is CASSVEQGAGNTIYF. J is TRBJ1-3 and V is TRBV9; 7 bases line up with TRBD1. Germline V gene lookup returns CDR1 SGDLS and CDR2 YYNGEE. V trimming: 0 bases; J trimming: 2 bases; junction bases outside the gene matches: 2. The CDR3 extends over 15 amino acids.